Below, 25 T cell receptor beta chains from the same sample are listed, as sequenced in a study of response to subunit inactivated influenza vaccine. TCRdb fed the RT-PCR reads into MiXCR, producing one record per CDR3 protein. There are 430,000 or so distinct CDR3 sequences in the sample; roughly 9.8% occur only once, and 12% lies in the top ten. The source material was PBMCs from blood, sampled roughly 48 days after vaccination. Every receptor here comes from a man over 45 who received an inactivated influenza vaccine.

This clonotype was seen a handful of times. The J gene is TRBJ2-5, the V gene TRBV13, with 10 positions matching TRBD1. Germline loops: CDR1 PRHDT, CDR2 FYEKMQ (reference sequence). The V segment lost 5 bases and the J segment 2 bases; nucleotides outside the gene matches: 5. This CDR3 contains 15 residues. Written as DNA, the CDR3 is TGTGCCAGCAGCGCACCGGGACAGGGGCAAGAGACCCAGTACTTC. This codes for CASSAPGQGQETQYF.

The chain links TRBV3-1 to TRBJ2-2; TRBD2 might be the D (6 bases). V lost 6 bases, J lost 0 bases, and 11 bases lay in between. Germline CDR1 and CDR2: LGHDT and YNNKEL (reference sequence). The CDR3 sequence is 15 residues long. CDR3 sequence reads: CASRYGSSNTGELFF. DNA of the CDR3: TGTGCCAGCAGGTACGGGAGTTCGAACACCGGGGAGCTGTTTTTT.

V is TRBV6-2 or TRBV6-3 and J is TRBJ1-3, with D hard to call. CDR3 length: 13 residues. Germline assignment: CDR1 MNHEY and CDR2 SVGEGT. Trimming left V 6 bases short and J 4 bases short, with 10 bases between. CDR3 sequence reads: CASRGPPGNTIYF. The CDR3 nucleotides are TGTGCCAGCAGAGGACCACCCGGAAACACCATATATTTT.

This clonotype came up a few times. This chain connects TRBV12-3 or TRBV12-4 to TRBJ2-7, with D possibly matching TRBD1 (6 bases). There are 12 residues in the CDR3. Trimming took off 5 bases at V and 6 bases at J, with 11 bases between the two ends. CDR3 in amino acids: CASSLDRFEQYF. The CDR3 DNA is TGTGCCAGCAGTCTCGACAGGTTCGAGCAGTACTTC.

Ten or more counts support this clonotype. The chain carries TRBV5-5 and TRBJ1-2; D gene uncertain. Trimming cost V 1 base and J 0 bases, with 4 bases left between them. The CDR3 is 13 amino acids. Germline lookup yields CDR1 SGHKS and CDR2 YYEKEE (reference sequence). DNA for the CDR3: TGTGCCAGCAGCTTGAGTCCTAACTATGGCTACACCTTC. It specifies CASSLSPNYGYTF.

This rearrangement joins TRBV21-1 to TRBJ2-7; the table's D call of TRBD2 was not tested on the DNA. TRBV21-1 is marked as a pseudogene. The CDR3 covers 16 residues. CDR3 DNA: TGTGCCAGCAGCAAAGTGCGCCAGGGAGGTTTGTACGAGCAGTACTTC. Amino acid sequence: CASSKVRQGGLYEQYF.

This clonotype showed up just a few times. Written as DNA, the CDR3 is TGTGCCAGCACCCCAGGGTTCTGGGGACAGGGTGGGGGCAATGAGCAGTTCTTC. Translating gives CASTPGFWGQGGGNEQFF. The chain carries TRBV12-3 or TRBV12-4 and TRBJ2-1; 9 bases agree with TRBD1. V was clipped by 7 bases and J by 6 bases; unmatched bases: 19. The CDR3 sequence is 18 residues long.

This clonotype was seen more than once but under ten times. The CDR3 is CSARASGGAGTEAFF. CDR3 in DNA: TGCAGTGCTAGAGCCTCAGGGGGCGCAGGCACTGAAGCTTTCTTT. The V call is TRBV20-1, the J call TRBJ1-1, with 8 nucleotides matching TRBD1. Germline lookup yields CDR1 DFQATT and CDR2 SNEGSKA (reference sequence). The CDR3 spans 15 residues. Unmatched junction bases numbered 8, after V lost 1 base and J lost 4 bases.

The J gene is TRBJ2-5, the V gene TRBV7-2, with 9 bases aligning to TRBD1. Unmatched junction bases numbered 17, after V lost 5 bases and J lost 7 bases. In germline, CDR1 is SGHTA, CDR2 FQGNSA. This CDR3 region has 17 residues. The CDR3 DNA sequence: TGTGCCAGCAGCATACTGGAGACAAAGCCGGACAGGGGGACCCAGTACTTC. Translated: CASSILETKPDRGTQYF.

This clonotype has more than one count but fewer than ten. CDR3 sequence reads: CASSGMEGNTIYF. CDR3 coding DNA: TGCGCCAGCAGCGGAATGGAGGGAAACACCATATATTTT. This chain uses TRBV5-1 with TRBJ1-3; D not certain. The germline gives CDR1 SGHRS, CDR2 YFSETQ. The CDR3 contains 13 residues. The V end was cut by 4 bases, the J end by 4 bases, with 9 bases between.

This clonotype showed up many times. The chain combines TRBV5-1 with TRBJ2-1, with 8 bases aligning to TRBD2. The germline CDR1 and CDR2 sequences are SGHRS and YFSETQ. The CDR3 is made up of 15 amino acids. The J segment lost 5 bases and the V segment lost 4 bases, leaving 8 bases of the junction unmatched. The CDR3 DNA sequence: TGCGCCAGCAGCCCGGGAGGGACATTTAACAATGAGCAGTTCTTC. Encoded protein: CASSPGGTFNNEQFF.

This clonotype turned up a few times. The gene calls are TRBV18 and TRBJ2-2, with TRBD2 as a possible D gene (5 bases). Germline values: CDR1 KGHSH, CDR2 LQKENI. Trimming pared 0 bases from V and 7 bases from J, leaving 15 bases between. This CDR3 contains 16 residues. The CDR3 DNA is TGTGCCAGCTCACCACCTGCGCAGGTCGGAGGCGGGGAGCTGTTTTTT. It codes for CASSPPAQVGGGELFF.

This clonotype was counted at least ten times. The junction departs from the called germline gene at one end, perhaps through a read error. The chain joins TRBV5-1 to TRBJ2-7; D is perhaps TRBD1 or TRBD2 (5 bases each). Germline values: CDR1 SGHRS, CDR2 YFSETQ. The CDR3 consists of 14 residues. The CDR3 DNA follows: TGTGCCAGCAGCTTAGTGGGACCCTCCTACGAGCAGTACTTC. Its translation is CASSLVGPSYEQYF.

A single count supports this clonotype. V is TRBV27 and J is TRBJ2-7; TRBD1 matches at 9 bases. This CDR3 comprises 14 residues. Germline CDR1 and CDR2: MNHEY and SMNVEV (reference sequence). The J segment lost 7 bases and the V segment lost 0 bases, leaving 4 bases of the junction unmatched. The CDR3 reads CASSLSTGGVEQYF. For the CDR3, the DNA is TGTGCCAGCAGTTTATCGACAGGGGGTGTGGAGCAGTACTTC.

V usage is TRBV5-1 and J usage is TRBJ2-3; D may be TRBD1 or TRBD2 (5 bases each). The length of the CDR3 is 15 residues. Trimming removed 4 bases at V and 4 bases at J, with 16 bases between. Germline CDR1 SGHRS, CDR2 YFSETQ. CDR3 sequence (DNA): TGCGCCAGCAGCCCTGGGGACCTTGTCGCAGATACGCAGTATTTT. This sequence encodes CASSPGDLVADTQYF.

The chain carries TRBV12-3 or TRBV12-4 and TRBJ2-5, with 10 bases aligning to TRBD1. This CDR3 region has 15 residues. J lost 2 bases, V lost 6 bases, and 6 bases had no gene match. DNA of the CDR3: TGTGCCAGCAGACAGACAGGGGGCAAACAAGAGACCCAGTACTTC. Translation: CASRQTGGKQETQYF.

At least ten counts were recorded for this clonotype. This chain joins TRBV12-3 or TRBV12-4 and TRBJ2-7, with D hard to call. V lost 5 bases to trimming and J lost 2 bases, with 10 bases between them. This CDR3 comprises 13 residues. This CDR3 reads CASSAPPTYEQYF. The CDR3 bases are TGTGCCAGCAGTGCGCCACCAACCTACGAGCAGTACTTC.

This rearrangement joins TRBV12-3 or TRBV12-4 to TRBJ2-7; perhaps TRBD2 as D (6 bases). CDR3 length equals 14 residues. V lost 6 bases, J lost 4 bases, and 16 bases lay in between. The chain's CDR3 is CASRISRRGYEQYF. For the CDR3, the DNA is TGTGCCAGCAGAATTTCACGGAGGGGTTACGAGCAGTACTTC.

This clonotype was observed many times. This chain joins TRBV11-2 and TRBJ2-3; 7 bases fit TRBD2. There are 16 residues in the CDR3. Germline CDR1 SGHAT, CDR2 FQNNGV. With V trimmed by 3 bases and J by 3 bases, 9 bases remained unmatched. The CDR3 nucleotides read TGTGCCAGCAGCTTGGCTAGCGGTACCACGACAGATACGCAGTATTTT. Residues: CASSLASGTTTDTQYF.

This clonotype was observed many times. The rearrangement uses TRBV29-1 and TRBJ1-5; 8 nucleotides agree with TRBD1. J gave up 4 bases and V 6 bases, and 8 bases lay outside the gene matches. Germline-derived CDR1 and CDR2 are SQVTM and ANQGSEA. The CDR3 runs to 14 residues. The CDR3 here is CSVATGESNQPQHF. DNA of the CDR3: TGCAGCGTCGCGACAGGGGAGTCGAATCAGCCCCAGCATTTT.

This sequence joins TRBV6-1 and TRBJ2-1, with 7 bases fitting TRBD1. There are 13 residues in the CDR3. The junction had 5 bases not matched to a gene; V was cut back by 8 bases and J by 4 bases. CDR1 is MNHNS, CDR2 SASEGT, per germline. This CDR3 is CASQAGGYNEQFF. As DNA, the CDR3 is TGTGCCAGCCAGGCAGGGGGATACAATGAGCAGTTCTTC.

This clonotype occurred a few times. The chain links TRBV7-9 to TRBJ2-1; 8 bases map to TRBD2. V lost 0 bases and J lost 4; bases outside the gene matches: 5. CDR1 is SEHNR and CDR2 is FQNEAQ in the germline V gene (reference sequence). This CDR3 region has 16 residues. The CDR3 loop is CASSLAAAGAYNEQFF. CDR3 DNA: TGTGCCAGCAGCTTAGCGGCAGCGGGGGCTTACAATGAGCAGTTCTTC.

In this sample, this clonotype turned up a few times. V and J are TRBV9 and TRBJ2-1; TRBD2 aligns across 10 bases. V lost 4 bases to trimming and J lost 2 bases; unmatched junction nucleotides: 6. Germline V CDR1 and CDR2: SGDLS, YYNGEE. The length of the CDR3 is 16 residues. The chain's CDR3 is CASSPPSGSTYNEQFF. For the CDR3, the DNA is TGTGCCAGCAGCCCCCCTAGCGGGAGTACCTACAATGAGCAGTTCTTC.

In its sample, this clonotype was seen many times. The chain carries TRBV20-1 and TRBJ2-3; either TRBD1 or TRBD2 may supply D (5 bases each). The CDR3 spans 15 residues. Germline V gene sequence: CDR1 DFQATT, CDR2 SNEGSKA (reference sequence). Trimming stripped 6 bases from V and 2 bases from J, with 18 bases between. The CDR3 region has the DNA TGCAGTGCGGCAGGGCGGGTCCCTAACACAGATACGCAGTATTTT. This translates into CSAAGRVPNTDTQYF.

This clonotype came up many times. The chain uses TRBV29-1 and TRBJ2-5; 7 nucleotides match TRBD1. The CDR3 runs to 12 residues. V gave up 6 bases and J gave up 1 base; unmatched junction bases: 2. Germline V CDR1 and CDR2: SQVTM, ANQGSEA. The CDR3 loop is CSVWDSQETQYF. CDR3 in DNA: TGCAGCGTGTGGGACAGCCAAGAGACCCAGTACTTC.